This TCR beta chain is from a study of Graves' ophthalmopathy and Graves' hyperthyroidism. Overall study results and limits: Blood also contained most of the expanded thyroid clonotypes above 0.001 frequency.

The authors amplified TCR beta CDR3 regions from RNA transcripts. The first-round RT-PCR employed HTBI primers together with the Qiagen OneStep RT-PCR kit. A multiplex PCR was then performed as the second round. One entry per CDR3 protein, called by TCRdb with MiXCR from the multiplex PCR reads. The sample consists of about half a million distinct CDR3 sequences, 13% to 15% of them appearing once. There are many counts of this clonotype. The antigen is not known. The sample taken for sequencing was blood. This TCR was sampled from a woman in her 30s with Graves' ophthalmopathy.

CDR3 coding DNA: TGTGCCAGCAGGGGGACAGGGCCGACCGGTGGCTACACCTTC. The encoded protein is CASRGTGPTGGYTF. The chain is built from TRBV6-1 and TRBJ1-2; TRBD1 matches 9 bases. V shed 6 bases, J shed 7 bases, and the junction held 9 bases outside the gene matches. The CDR3 spans 14 residues. Germline CDR1 MNHNS, CDR2 SASEGT.